The 5 T cell receptor beta chains reported below all come from one sample, sequenced in a study of cytotoxic CD8 clonotypes in ibrutinib-treated CLL. TCRdb keeps only in-frame clones here, not all; method: immunoSEQ multiplex PCR. The table shows roughly 130,000 clones, with approximately 90% occurring only once. The specimen comprised PBMCs, sampled after 12 months of ibrutinib treatment. These receptor sequences come from a human donor with chronic lymphocytic leukemia.

This clone was recorded once. V is TRBV2 and J is TRBJ2-1; D gene ambiguous. The length of the CDR3 is 11 residues. Trimming left V 8 bases short and J 9 bases short, with 11 bases between. Looked up from germline, CDR1 is SNHLY and CDR2 is FYNNEI. The CDR3 sequence is CASRGVGEQFF. CDR3 DNA sequence: TGTGCCAGCCGAGGAGTCGGTGAGCAGTTCTTC. Filled out from reference TRBV2 and TRBJ2-1, the complete variable domain reads EPEVTQTPSHQVTQMGQEVILRCVPISNHLYFYWYRQILGQKVEFLVSFYNNEISEKSEIFDDQFSVERPDGSNFTLKIRSTKLEDSAMYFCASRGVGEQFFGPGTRLTVL.

Details on this clone: This specimen includes other DNA sequences encoding the same CDR3. The CDR3 spells CASSELGTNTEAFF. Written as DNA, the CDR3 is TGTGCCAGCAGTGAATTGGGTACTAACACTGAAGCTTTCTTT. This sequence joins TRBV2 and TRBJ1-1, with D uncertain. Trimming removed 2 bases from V and 2 bases from J, with 9 bases in between. Germline CDR1 and CDR2: SNHLY and FYNNEI. The length of the CDR3 is 14 residues.

This clone appeared a single time. The genes are TRBV11-2 and TRBJ2-3; maybe TRBD2 (5 bases). Trimming removed 5 bases from V and 5 bases from J, with 14 bases in between. The CDR3 runs 14 residues. Germline values: CDR1 SGHAT, CDR2 FQNNGV. The CDR3 bases are TGTGCCAGCAGCCCGGGGAGTAGCCGAGATACGCAGTATTTT. Protein sequence: CASSPGSSRDTQYF.

CDR3 residues: CASSPAGTSGYEQYF. The CDR3 DNA is TGCGCCAGCAGCCCCGCCGGGACTAGCGGATACGAGCAGTACTTC. This chain links TRBV5-1 with TRBJ2-7, with TRBD2 matching over 11 bases. Losses at the gene ends were 4 bases for V and 4 bases for J; bases not matched to a gene: 7. Per the germline V gene, CDR1 is SGHRS and CDR2 is YFSETQ. The CDR3 runs 15 residues.

The V gene is TRBV28, the J gene TRBJ2-2; unclear D gene. Germline-derived CDR1 and CDR2 are MDHEN and SYDVKM. The CDR3 sequence is 12 residues long. Trimming pared 5 bases from V and 7 bases from J, leaving 8 bases between. Here the CDR3 reads CASSPLFGELFF. The CDR3 DNA reads as TGTGCCAGCAGTCCCCTATTCGGGGAGCTGTTTTTT.